These 9 T cell receptor beta chains share one sample of origin, sequenced in a study of T cell responses to AZD1222 COVID-19 vaccine (dated by TCRdb to 2020 to 2022). The library was obtained by the immunoSEQ multiplex PCR assay. In TCRdb, the immuneACCESS table is reduced to in-frame sequences with V and J assigned. These tables do not hold every clone; where another copy was compared, an unresolved V gene accounts for under half, and the others remain unexplained. The sample data list some 150,000 clones, and over 85% of these were observed just once. The ten largest clones add up to 0.85% to 0.95% of the sample. This specimen's time point label, per the study, means: baseline before first vaccination. This sample's treatment or condition label indicates: meningococcal conjugate vaccine given as trial control. Source: peripheral blood, taken on day 0 of MenACWY control vaccination. Receptors originate from an adult in good health.

The genes are TRBV24-1 and TRBJ2-1; the D gene is possibly TRBD1 (6 bases). Germline lookup yields CDR1 KGHDR and CDR2 SFDVKD. This CDR3 comprises 15 residues. Trimming shortened V by 4 bases and J by 4 bases, and 13 bases separated the two germline ends. CDR3 nucleotides: TGTGCCACCAGTGAGGGGGACACTCGTTACAATGAGCAGTTCTTC. Translating it yields CATSEGDTRYNEQFF.

The DNA for the CDR3 is TGTGCCAGCAGTCCCAGGTGGTTGCAGTTCTTC. It codes for CASSPRWLQFF. J is TRBJ2-1 and V is TRBV12-3 or TRBV12-4; D unresolved. This CDR3 has 11 amino acids. The V end was cut by 5 bases, the J end by 12 bases, with 11 bases between.

The chain is built from TRBV10-3 and TRBJ2-5, with D tentatively TRBD1 (5 bases). The CDR3 loop spans 16 amino acids. Germline CDR1 ENHRY, CDR2 SYGVKD. Trimming pared 2 bases from V and 5 bases from J, leaving 18 bases between. The CDR3 DNA follows: TGTGCCATCAGTGAGCCGGATGCTGGGGCTGGGGAGACCCAGTACTTC. Amino acid sequence: CAISEPDAGAGETQYF.

The CDR3: CASSQDKWTGAISGANVLTF. The DNA of the CDR3 is TGCGCCAGCAGCCAAGATAAGTGGACAGGGGCAATCTCTGGGGCCAACGTCCTGACTTTC. The genes are TRBV4-3 and TRBJ2-6, with TRBD1 identical over 9 bases. In germline, CDR1 is LGHNA, CDR2 YSLEER. The CDR3 totals 20 residues. Losses at the gene ends were 0 bases for V and 0 bases for J; bases not matched to a gene: 9.

The chain employs TRBV29-1 and TRBJ2-4; the match to TRBD1 covers 9 bases. Germline assignment: CDR1 SQVTM and CDR2 ANQGSEA. After removal of 7 bases from V and 8 bases from J, the junction contained 9 bases not matched to a gene. The CDR3 totals 13 residues. For the CDR3, the DNA is TGCAGCGCTAAGGGACAGGGACTCGACATTCAGTACTTC. Residues: CSAKGQGLDIQYF.

The rearrangement joins TRBV30 to TRBJ2-2; 13 bases align to TRBD2. This CDR3 region has 15 residues. Unmatched junction bases numbered 5, after V lost 5 bases and J lost 5 bases. Germline V CDR1 and CDR2: GTSNPN, SVGIG (reference sequence). This chain's CDR3 is CAWRSLAGGTGELFF. CDR3 nucleotides: TGTGCCTGGCGCTCACTAGCGGGAGGGACCGGGGAGCTGTTTTTT.

The gene calls are TRBV28 and TRBJ2-1; 11 nucleotides match TRBD2. The germline V gene has CDR1 MDHEN and CDR2 SYDVKM. CDR3 length: 15 residues. Unmatched junction bases numbered 4, after V lost 5 bases and J lost 4 bases. The CDR3 DNA reads as TGTGCCAGCAGTCTAGCGGGAGGAGAATACAATGAGCAGTTCTTC. Translating it yields CASSLAGGEYNEQFF.

V is TRBV24-1 and J is TRBJ1-2; D may be TRBD1 (6 bases). The V gene's germline CDR1 is KGHDR and CDR2 SFDVKD. The CDR3 totals 13 residues. Trimming removed 5 bases at V and 5 bases at J, with 11 bases between. CDR3 sequence: CATSVTGEYGYTF. The CDR3 DNA follows: TGTGCCACCAGTGTGACAGGAGAGTATGGCTACACCTTC.

V usage is TRBV3-1 (or the pseudogene TRBV3-2) and J usage is TRBJ1-1; no clear D gene. The germline V and J ends were trimmed by 3 bases and 1 base, with 12 bases remaining between them. The CDR3 consists of 15 residues. CDR1 and CDR2 (germline): LGHDT, YNNKEL (reference sequence). CDR3 sequence reads: CASSHGDTGNTEAFF. The CDR3 DNA sequence: TGTGCCAGCAGCCATGGTGACACCGGGAACACTGAAGCTTTCTTT.